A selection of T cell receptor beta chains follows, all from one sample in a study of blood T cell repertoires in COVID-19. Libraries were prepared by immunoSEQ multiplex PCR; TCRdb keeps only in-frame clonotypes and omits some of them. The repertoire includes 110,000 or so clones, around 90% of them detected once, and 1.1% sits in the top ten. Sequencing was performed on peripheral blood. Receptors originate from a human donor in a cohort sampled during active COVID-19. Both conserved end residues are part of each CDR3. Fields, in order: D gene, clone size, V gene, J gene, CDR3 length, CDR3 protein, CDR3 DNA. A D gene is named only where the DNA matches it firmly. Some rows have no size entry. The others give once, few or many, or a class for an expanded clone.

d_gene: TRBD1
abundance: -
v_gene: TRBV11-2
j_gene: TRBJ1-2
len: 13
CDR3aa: CASSLQGAGGYTF
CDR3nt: TGTGCCAGCAGTCTGCAGGGGGCCGGTGGCTACACCTTC

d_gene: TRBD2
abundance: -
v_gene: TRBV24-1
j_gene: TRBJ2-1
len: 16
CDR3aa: CATSDTGLAVGNEQFF
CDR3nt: TGTGCCACCAGTGATACGGGACTAGCGGTTGGGAATGAGCAGTTCTTC

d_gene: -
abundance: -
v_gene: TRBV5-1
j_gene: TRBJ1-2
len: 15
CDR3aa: CASSSTGLVRYGYTF
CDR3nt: TGCGCCAGCAGCAGTACAGGGTTAGTCCGCTATGGCTACACCTTC

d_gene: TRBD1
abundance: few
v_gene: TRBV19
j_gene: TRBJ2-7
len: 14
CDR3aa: CASSIRQGALEQYF
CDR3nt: TGTGCCAGTAGTATCCGGCAGGGGGCTCTCGAGCAGTACTTC

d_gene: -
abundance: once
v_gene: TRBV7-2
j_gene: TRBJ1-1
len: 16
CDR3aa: CASSPGVGDFLTEAFF
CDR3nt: TGTGCCAGCAGCCCAGGTGTTGGGGACTTCTTGACTGAAGCTTTCTTT

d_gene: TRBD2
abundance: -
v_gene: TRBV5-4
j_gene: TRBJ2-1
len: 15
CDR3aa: CASSQAGGPYNEQFF
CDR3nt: TGTGCCAGCAGCCAAGCGGGGGGACCTTACAATGAGCAGTTCTTC

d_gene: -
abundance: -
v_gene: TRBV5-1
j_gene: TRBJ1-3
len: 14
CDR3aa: CASSPWGRESTIYF
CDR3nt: TGCGCCAGCAGCCCCTGGGGCAGGGAAAGCACCATATATTTT

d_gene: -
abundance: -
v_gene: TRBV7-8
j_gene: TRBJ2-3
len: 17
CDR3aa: CASSPSSPGASTDTQYF
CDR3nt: TGTGCCAGCAGCCCGTCGTCCCCTGGGGCTAGCACAGATACGCAGTATTTT

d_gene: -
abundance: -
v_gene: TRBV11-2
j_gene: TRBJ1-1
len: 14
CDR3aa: CASSLGQMNTEAFF
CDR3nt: TGTGCCAGCAGCCTAGGACAGATGAACACTGAAGCTTTCTTT

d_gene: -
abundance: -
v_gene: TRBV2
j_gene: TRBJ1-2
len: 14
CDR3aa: CASSEGGQSYGYTF
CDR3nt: TGTGCCAGCAGTGAAGGCGGACAGTCCTATGGCTACACCTTC

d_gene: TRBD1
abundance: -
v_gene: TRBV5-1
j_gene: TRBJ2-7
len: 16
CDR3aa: CASSFTPGQGSQGQYF
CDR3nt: TGCGCCAGCAGCTTCACCCCGGGACAGGGTTCCCAAGGGCAGTACTTC

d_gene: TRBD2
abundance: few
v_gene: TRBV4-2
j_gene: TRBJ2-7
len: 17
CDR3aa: CASSQRTSGGGAYEQYF
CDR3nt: TGTGCCAGCAGCCAACGGACTAGCGGGGGGGGCGCCTACGAGCAGTACTTC

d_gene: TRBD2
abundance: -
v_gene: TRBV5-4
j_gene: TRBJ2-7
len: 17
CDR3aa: CASSRQLAGDPSYEQYF
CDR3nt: TGTGCCAGCAGCCGCCAACTAGCGGGAGATCCCTCCTACGAGCAGTACTTC

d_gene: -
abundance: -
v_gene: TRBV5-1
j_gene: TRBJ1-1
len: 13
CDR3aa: CASRLNPNTEAFF
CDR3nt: TGCGCCAGCAGACTAAACCCGAACACTGAAGCTTTCTTT

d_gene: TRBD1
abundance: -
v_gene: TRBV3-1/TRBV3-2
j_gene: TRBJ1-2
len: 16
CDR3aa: CASSQDWGQGNYGYTF
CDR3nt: TGTGCCAGCAGCCAAGATTGGGGACAGGGGAACTATGGCTACACCTTC

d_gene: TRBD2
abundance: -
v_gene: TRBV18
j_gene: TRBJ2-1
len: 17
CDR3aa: CASSPLLGTSGGNEQFF
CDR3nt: TGTGCCAGCTCACCACTTCTCGGTACTAGCGGGGGGAATGAGCAGTTCTTC

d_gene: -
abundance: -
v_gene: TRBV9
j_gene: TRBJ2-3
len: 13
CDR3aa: CASSVGSGDTQYF
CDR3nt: TGTGCCAGCAGCGTAGGATCCGGAGATACGCAGTATTTT

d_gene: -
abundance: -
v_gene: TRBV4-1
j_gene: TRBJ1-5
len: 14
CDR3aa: CASSQDHSNQPQHF
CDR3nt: TGCGCCAGCAGCCAAGATCATAGCAATCAGCCCCAGCATTTT

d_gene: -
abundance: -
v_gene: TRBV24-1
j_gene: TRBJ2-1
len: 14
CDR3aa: CATSDFPRFHEQFF
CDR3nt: TGTGCCACCAGTGATTTCCCCCGGTTCCATGAGCAGTTCTTC

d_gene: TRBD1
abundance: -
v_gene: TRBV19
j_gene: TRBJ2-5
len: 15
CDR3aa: CASSIAGTAQETQYF
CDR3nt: TGTGCCAGTAGTATAGCTGGGACAGCCCAAGAGACCCAGTACTTC

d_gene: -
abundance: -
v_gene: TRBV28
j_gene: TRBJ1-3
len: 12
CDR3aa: CASSFGGNTIYF
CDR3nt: TGTGCCAGCAGTTTCGGTGGAAACACCATATATTTT

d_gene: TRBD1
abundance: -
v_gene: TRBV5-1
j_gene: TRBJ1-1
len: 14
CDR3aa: CASSLLGQGTEAFF
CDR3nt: TGCGCCAGCAGCTTGTTAGGACAGGGGACAGAGGCTTTCTTT

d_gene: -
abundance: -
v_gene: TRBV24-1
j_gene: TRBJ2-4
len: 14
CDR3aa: CATSVGGSKNIQYF
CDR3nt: TGTGCCACCAGTGTAGGGGGTTCCAAAAACATTCAGTACTTC

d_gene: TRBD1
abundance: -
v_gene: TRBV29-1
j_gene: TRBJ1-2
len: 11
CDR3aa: CSVGTGYGYTF
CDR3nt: TGCAGCGTTGGGACAGGCTATGGCTACACCTTC

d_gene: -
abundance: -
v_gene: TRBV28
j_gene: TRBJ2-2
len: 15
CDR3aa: CASITQAGNTGELFF
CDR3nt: TGTGCCAGCATCACCCAAGCGGGGAACACCGGGGAGCTGTTTTTT

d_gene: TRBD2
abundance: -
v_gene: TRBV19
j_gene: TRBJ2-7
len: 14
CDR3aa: CASTDSGSSYEQYF
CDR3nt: TGTGCCAGTACCGATAGCGGGAGCTCCTACGAGCAGTACTTC

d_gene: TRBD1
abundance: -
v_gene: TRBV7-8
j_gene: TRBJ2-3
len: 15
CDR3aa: CASSLQGVSTDTQYF
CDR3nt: TGTGCCAGCAGCTTACAGGGGGTGAGCACAGATACGCAGTATTTT

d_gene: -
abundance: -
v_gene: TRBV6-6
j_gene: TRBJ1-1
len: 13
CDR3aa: CATTTGMNTEAFF
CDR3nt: TGTGCCACCACGACAGGAATGAACACTGAAGCTTTCTTT

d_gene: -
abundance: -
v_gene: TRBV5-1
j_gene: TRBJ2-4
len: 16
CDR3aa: CASSPLQTVAKNIQYF
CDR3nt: TGCGCCAGCAGCCCACTACAGACAGTAGCCAAAAACATTCAGTACTTC

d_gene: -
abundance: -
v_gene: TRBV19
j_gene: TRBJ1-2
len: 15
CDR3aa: CASSITSDLIYGYTF
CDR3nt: TGTGCCAGTAGTATTACAAGCGACCTCATCTATGGCTACACCTTC

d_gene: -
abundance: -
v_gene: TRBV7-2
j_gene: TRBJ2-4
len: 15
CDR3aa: CASSFGGLAKNIQYF
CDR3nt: TGTGCCAGCAGCTTCGGGGGGCTAGCCAAAAACATTCAGTACTTC

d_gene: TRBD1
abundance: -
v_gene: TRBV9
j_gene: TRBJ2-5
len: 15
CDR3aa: CASSARDRIQETQYF
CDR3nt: TGTGCCAGCAGCGCCCGGGACAGAATTCAAGAGACCCAGTACTTC

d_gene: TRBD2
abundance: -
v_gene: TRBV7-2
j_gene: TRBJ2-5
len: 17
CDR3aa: CASSLSGTSGGAKTQYF
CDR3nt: TGTGCCAGCAGCTTATCCGGGACTAGCGGGGGGGCGAAGACCCAGTACTTC

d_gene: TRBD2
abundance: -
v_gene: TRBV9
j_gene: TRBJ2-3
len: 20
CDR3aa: CASASRERGNQKNLTDTQYF
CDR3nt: TGTGCCAGCGCCTCCAGGGAGCGGGGGAACCAAAAGAACTTAACAGATACGCAGTATTTT

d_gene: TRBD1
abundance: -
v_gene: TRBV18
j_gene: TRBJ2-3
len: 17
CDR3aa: CASSPGQGRRSTDTQYF
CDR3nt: TGTGCCAGCTCACCCGGACAGGGGCGCCGATCCACAGATACGCAGTATTTT

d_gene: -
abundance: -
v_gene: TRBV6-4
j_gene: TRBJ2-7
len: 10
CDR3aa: CASSAYEQYF
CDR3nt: TGTGCCAGCAGCGCCTACGAGCAGTACTTC

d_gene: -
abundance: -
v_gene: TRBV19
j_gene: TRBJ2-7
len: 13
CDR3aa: CASSPTASYEQYF
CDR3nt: TGTGCCAGTAGTCCGACAGCCTCCTACGAGCAGTACTTC

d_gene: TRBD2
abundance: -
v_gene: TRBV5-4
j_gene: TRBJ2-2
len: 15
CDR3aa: CASRRAGAETGELFF
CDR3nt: TGTGCCAGCAGACGAGCGGGGGCCGAAACCGGGGAGCTGTTTTTT

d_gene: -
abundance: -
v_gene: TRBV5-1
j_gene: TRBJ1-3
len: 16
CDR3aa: CASSPGIASSGNTIYF
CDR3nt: TGCGCCAGCAGCCCTGGTATAGCATCCTCTGGAAACACCATATATTTT

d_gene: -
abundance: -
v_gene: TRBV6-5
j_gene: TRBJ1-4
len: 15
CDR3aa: CASSYAGAANEKLFF
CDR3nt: TGTGCCAGCAGTTACGCGGGGGCGGCTAATGAAAAACTGTTTTTT

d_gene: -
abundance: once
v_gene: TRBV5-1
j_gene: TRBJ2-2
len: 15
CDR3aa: CASSLAGANTGELFF
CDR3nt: TGCGCCAGCAGCTTGGCCGGAGCGAACACCGGGGAGCTGTTTTTT

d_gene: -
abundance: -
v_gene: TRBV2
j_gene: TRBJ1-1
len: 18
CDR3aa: CASSRLREGLAVNTEAFF
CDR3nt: TGTGCCAGCTCCCGGTTGCGGGAAGGCCTAGCAGTGAACACTGAAGCTTTCTTT

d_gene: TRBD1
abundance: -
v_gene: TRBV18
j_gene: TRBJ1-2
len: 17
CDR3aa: CASSPLIRTGGNYGYTF
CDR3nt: TGTGCCAGCTCACCACTTATACGGACAGGGGGAAACTATGGCTACACCTTC

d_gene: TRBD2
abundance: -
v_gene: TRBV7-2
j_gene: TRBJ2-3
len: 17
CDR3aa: CASSLGASGGTIDTQYF
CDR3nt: TGTGCCAGCAGCTTAGGAGCTAGCGGGGGGACGATAGATACGCAGTATTTT

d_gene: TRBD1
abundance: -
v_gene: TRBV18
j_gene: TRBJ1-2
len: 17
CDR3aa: CASSPNRDRGRSYGYTF
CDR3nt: TGTGCCAGCTCACCGAACCGGGACAGGGGGCGTTCCTATGGCTACACCTTC

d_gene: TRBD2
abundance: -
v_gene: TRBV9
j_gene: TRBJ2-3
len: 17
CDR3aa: CASSPKISGGITDTQYF
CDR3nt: TGTGCCAGCAGCCCAAAGATTAGCGGGGGAATCACAGATACGCAGTATTTT

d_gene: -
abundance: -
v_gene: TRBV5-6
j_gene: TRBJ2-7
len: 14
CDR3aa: CASSLDARFYEQYF
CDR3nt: TGTGCCAGCAGCTTGGACGCCAGGTTCTACGAGCAGTACTTC

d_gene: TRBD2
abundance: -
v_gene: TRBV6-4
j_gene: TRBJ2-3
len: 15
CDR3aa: CASITTSVGRDTQYF
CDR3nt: TGTGCCAGCATCACAACTAGCGTCGGAAGAGATACGCAGTATTTT

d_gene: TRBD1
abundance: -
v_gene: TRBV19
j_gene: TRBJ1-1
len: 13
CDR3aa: CASRTGGITEAFF
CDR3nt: TGTGCCAGTAGGACAGGGGGCATAACTGAAGCTTTCTTT

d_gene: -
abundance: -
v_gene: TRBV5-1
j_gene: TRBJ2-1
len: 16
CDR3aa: CASSLDGRFSYNEQFF
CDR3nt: TGCGCCAGCAGCTTAGATGGGCGCTTCTCCTACAATGAGCAGTTCTTC

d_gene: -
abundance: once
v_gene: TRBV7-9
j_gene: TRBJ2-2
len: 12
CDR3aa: CASSFLTGELFF
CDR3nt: TGTGCCAGCAGCTTTCTCACCGGGGAGCTGTTTTTT

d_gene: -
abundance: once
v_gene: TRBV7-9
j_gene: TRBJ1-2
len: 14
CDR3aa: CASSTQTWTFGYTF
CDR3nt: TGTGCCAGCAGCACGCAGACTTGGACATTTGGCTACACCTTC

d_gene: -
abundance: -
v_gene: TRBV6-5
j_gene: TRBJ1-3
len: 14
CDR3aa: CASTFDRPGNTIYF
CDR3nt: TGTGCCAGCACCTTTGACAGGCCTGGAAACACCATATATTTT

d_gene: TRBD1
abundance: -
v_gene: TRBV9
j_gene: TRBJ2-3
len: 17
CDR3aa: CASSVVSLGQGTDTQYF
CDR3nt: TGTGCCAGCAGCGTAGTAAGTTTGGGACAGGGAACAGATACGCAGTATTTT

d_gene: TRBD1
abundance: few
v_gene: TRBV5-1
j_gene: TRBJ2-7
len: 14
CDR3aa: CASSLGTGIYEQYF
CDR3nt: TGCGCCAGCAGCTTGGGGACAGGGATCTACGAGCAGTACTTC

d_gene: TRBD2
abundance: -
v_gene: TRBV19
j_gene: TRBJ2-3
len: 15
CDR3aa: CASRISGRSTDTQYF
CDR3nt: TGTGCCAGTAGAATCAGCGGGAGGTCCACAGATACGCAGTATTTT

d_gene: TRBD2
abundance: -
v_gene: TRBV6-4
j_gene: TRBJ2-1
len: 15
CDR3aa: CASSLTSGNTNEQFF
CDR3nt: TGTGCCAGCAGCCTTACTAGCGGGAACACAAATGAGCAGTTCTTC

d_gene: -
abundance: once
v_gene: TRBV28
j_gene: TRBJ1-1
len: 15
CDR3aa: CASRTIGQLNTEAFF
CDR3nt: TGTGCCAGCAGAACCATCGGACAGTTGAACACTGAAGCTTTCTTT

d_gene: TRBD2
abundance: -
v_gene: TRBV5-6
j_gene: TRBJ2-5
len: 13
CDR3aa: CASSRGGWETQYF
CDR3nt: TGTGCCAGCAGCCGCGGGGGGTGGGAGACCCAGTACTTC